These T cell receptor beta chains were read from a single sample in a study of early T cells in non-severe SARS-CoV-2 infection. MiXCR, run by TCRdb on the 5' RACE reads, gives a single entry per CDR3 protein. The sample carries tens of thousands of distinct CDR3 sequences, about an eighth recorded once. The sample was whole blood, taken at baseline. The receptor source for this set is an adult who was a healthcare worker with PCR-confirmed SARS-CoV-2 infection or an uninfected control (not recorded which). The CDR3 runs from the conserved cysteine through the conserved F or W. A D gene is named only where the DNA matches it firmly. Clone size is given for some rows only: seen once, a few or many times, or a class if the clone is expanded.

D gene: TRBD1; V gene: TRBV7-2; clone size: .; J gene: TRBJ2-1; CDR3 DNA: TGTGCCAGCAGCCGGGACAGGGGTGTTTATGGTGAGCAGTTCTTC; CDR3 protein: CASSRDRGVYGEQFF
D gene: .; V gene: TRBV12-3/TRBV12-4; clone size: few; J gene: TRBJ2-5; CDR3 DNA: TGTGCCAGCAGACAGGACCAAGAGACCCAGTACTTC; CDR3 protein: CASRQDQETQYF
D gene: TRBD1; V gene: TRBV7-8; clone size: many; J gene: TRBJ2-3; CDR3 DNA: TGTGCCAGCAGCCAGGGTCAGGGGGACACAGATACGCAGTATTTT; CDR3 protein: CASSQGQGDTDTQYF
D gene: TRBD1; V gene: TRBV2; clone size: many; J gene: TRBJ1-1; CDR3 DNA: TGTGCCAGCAGGGCCCGGGACAGGGGGGAAGGGAACACTGAAGCTTTCTTT; CDR3 protein: CASRARDRGEGNTEAFF
D gene: .; V gene: TRBV29-1; clone size: .; J gene: TRBJ2-5; CDR3 DNA: TGCAGCGTTGCCCGACAGCAAGAGACCCAGTACTTC; CDR3 protein: CSVARQQETQYF
D gene: .; V gene: TRBV11-3; clone size: many; J gene: TRBJ1-3; CDR3 DNA: TGTGCCAGCAGCAGACTAGACCCAGGAGCCTCTGGAAACACCATATATTTT; CDR3 protein: CASSRLDPGASGNTIYF
D gene: .; V gene: TRBV5-1; clone size: few; J gene: TRBJ1-5; CDR3 DNA: TGCGCCAGCAGCTTGGGCGCTAGCAATCAGCCCCAGCATTTT; CDR3 protein: CASSLGASNQPQHF
D gene: .; V gene: TRBV25-1; clone size: .; J gene: TRBJ1-1; CDR3 DNA: TGTGCCAGCAGTGAATTTCCTAACACTGAAGCTTTCTTT; CDR3 protein: CASSEFPNTEAFF
D gene: TRBD2; V gene: TRBV6-1; clone size: .; J gene: TRBJ2-3; CDR3 DNA: TGTGCCAGCAGGACTGCATCGACTAGCGGGGGTTTCACAGATACGCAGTATTTT; CDR3 protein: CASRTASTSGGFTDTQYF
D gene: .; V gene: TRBV5-1; clone size: many; J gene: TRBJ1-6; CDR3 DNA: TGCGCCAGCAGCTTGCAGTCCGGAGGAACACCCCTCCACTTT; CDR3 protein: CASSLQSGGTPLHF
D gene: TRBD1; V gene: TRBV5-1; clone size: many; J gene: TRBJ2-7; CDR3 DNA: TGCGCCAGCAGCGAACAATGGACAGGCAGCTCCTACGAGCAGTACTTC; CDR3 protein: CASSEQWTGSSYEQYF
D gene: TRBD1; V gene: TRBV4-1; clone size: .; J gene: TRBJ2-7; CDR3 DNA: TGCGCCAGCAGCCGGACAGGGGGCGAGCAGTACTTC; CDR3 protein: CASSRTGGEQYF
D gene: TRBD1; V gene: TRBV20-1; clone size: many; J gene: TRBJ2-7; CDR3 DNA: TGCAGTGCTAGGGACAGGGTCAGGATCGAGCAGTACTTC; CDR3 protein: CSARDRVRIEQYF
D gene: .; V gene: TRBV5-1; clone size: .; J gene: TRBJ2-3; CDR3 DNA: TGCGCCAGCAGCTTGTTTCTAGCGACTCCCGGCCCAGTCGATACGCAGTATTTT; CDR3 protein: CASSLFLATPGPVDTQYF
D gene: .; V gene: TRBV5-1; clone size: .; J gene: TRBJ2-7; CDR3 DNA: TGCGCCAGCAGCTTGGAGGACGGGACACATTTTTACGAGCAGTACTTC; CDR3 protein: CASSLEDGTHFYEQYF
D gene: TRBD1; V gene: TRBV20-1; clone size: many; J gene: TRBJ1-2; CDR3 DNA: TGCAGTGCCGCTGGGGACAGGGCAGGCTATGGCTACACCTTC; CDR3 protein: CSAAGDRAGYGYTF
D gene: TRBD2; V gene: TRBV7-6; clone size: few; J gene: TRBJ2-1; CDR3 DNA: TGTGCCAGCAGCTTAAGAACTAGCGGGACCACCTACAATGAGCAGTTCTTC; CDR3 protein: CASSLRTSGTTYNEQFF
D gene: .; V gene: TRBV5-1; clone size: .; J gene: TRBJ2-5; CDR3 DNA: TGCGCCAGCAGCTCCGGACCGTACCAAGAGACCCAGTACTTC; CDR3 protein: CASSSGPYQETQYF
D gene: .; V gene: TRBV5-1; clone size: .; J gene: TRBJ2-3; CDR3 DNA: TGCGCCAGCAGCTCGACGGGGGCCACAGATACGCAGTATTTT; CDR3 protein: CASSSTGATDTQYF
D gene: .; V gene: TRBV20-1; clone size: few; J gene: TRBJ2-1; CDR3 DNA: TGCAGTGCTCCCGTAACGGGCGGGGATGAGCAGTTCTTC; CDR3 protein: CSAPVTGGDEQFF
D gene: .; V gene: TRBV29-1; clone size: many; J gene: TRBJ1-2; CDR3 DNA: TGCAGCGTTGGGGAAGACTATGGCTACACCTTC; CDR3 protein: CSVGEDYGYTF
D gene: TRBD2; V gene: TRBV11-2; clone size: few; J gene: TRBJ2-1; CDR3 DNA: TGTGCCAGCAGCTTTAGGACTAGCTCTAGAGAGCAGTTCTTC; CDR3 protein: CASSFRTSSREQFF
D gene: .; V gene: TRBV19; clone size: .; J gene: TRBJ1-2; CDR3 DNA: TGTGCCAGTAGTTCACCGCCTGACCAGGCTGGGGGCTACACCTTC; CDR3 protein: CASSSPPDQAGGYTF
D gene: .; V gene: TRBV7-9; clone size: many; J gene: TRBJ2-1; CDR3 DNA: TGTGCCAGCAGCCAAGACCAGGGTATGCGTTACAATGAGCAGTTCTTC; CDR3 protein: CASSQDQGMRYNEQFF
D gene: .; V gene: TRBV3-1; clone size: .; J gene: TRBJ2-1; CDR3 DNA: TGTGCCAGCAGCCGCCGACTAGTGGGCAATGAGCAGTTCTTC; CDR3 protein: CASSRRLVGNEQFF
D gene: .; V gene: TRBV27; clone size: many; J gene: TRBJ2-1; CDR3 DNA: TGTGCCAGCAGTCCCGTAAGGAGGGGGGCCTACAATGAGCAGTTCTTC; CDR3 protein: CASSPVRRGAYNEQFF
D gene: .; V gene: TRBV4-3; clone size: .; J gene: TRBJ2-3; CDR3 DNA: TGCGCCAGCAGCCAAGAGGGTAGCCGGACAGATACGCAGTATTTT; CDR3 protein: CASSQEGSRTDTQYF
D gene: TRBD1; V gene: TRBV15; clone size: .; J gene: TRBJ2-7; CDR3 DNA: TGTGCCACCAGCAGACCGGGACAGGGCATTTACGAGCAGTACTTC; CDR3 protein: CATSRPGQGIYEQYF
D gene: .; V gene: TRBV20-1; clone size: .; J gene: TRBJ2-7; CDR3 DNA: TGCAGTGCTAGAGGTTCGGGAATCCAGGGGTACGAGCAGTACTTC; CDR3 protein: CSARGSGIQGYEQYF